The 3 T cell receptor beta chains given below trace back to one sample, sequenced in a study of T-cell memory formation after mild COVID-19. Via MiXCR, TCRdb re-called the 5' RACE reads, giving one row per CDR3 protein. The sample holds about 350,000 distinct CDR3 sequences, around 27% seen once. Material: PBMCs or a T cell subset sorted from them (not recorded which). The receptors here all came from an adult woman who had mild COVID-19 (a few samples of this study predate the infection). Cell type and time point are not known.

This clonotype was detected only a few times. The rearrangement joins TRBV12-3 or TRBV12-4 to TRBJ1-5; no definite D call. Trimming cost V 3 bases and J 0 bases, with 12 bases left between them. The CDR3 length is 16 residues. CDR3 loop: CASSFRPVLSNQPQHF. The CDR3 bases are TGTGCCAGCAGTTTTAGGCCGGTCCTTAGCAATCAGCCCCAGCATTTT.

This clonotype was counted only a few times. V and J are TRBV10-3 and TRBJ2-1; D unresolved. From germline, CDR1 is ENHRY and CDR2 SYGVKD. The CDR3 loop spans 16 amino acids. V lost 5 bases and J 5 bases, leaving 19 bases between the germline ends. CDR3 protein: CAISPGDTIPDNEQFF. The CDR3 DNA reads TGTGCCATCAGTCCCGGTGACACGATACCCGACAATGAGCAGTTCTTC.

This chain joins TRBV7-9 and TRBJ2-3, with 8 bases aligning to TRBD1. J lost 4 bases, V lost 6 bases, and 6 bases had no gene match. The CDR3 is 14 residues long. CDR1 and CDR2 (germline): SEHNR, FQNEAQ (reference sequence). CDR3 bases: TGTGCCAGCAGACCGGACAGGGACCCAGATACGCAGTATTTT. Amino acid sequence: CASRPDRDPDTQYF.